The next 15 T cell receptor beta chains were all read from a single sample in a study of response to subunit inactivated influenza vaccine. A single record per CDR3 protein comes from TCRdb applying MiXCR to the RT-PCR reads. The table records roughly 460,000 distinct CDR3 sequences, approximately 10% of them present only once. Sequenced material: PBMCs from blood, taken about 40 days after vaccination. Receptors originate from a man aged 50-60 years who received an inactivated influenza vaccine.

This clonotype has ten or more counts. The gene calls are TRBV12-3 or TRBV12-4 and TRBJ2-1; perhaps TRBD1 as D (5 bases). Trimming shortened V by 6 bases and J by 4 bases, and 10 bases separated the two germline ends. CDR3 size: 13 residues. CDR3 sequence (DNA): TGTGCCAGCAGGGCAGGGCAATACAATGAGCAGTTCTTC. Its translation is CASRAGQYNEQFF.

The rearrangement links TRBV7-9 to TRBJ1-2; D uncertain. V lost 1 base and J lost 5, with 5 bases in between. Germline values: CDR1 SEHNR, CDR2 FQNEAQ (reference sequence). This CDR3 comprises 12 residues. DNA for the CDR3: TGTGCCAGCAGCTTAGGCCATTATGGCTACACCTTC. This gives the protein CASSLGHYGYTF.

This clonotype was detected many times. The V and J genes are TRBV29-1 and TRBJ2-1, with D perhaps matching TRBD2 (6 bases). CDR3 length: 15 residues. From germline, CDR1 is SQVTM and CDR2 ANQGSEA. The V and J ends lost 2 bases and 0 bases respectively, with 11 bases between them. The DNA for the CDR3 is TGCAGCGTTGAATTTGCGGGACGCTCCTACAATGAGCAGTTCTTC. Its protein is CSVEFAGRSYNEQFF.

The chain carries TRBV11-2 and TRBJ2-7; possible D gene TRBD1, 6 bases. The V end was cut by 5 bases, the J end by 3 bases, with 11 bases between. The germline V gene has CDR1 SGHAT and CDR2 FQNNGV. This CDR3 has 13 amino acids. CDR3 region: CASSQNRVYEQYF. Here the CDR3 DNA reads TGTGCCAGCAGCCAAAACAGGGTCTACGAGCAGTACTTC.

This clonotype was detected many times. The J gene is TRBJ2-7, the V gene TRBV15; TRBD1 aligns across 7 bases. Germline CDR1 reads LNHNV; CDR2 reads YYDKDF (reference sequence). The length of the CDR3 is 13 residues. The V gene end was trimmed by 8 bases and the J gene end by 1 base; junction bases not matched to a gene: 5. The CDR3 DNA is TGTGCCACCTCCAGGACAGGATCCTACGAGCAGTACTTC. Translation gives CATSRTGSYEQYF.

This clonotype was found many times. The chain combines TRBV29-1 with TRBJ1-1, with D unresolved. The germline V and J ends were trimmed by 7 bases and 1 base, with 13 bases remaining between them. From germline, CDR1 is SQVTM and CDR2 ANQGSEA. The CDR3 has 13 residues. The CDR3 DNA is TGCAGCGCACTGGGCGAGGGGAACACTGAAGCTTTCTTT. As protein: CSALGEGNTEAFF.

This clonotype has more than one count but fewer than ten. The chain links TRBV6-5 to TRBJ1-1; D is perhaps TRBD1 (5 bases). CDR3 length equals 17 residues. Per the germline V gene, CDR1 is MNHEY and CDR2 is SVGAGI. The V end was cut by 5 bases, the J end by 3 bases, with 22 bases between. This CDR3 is CASSTSRTGRLDTEAFF. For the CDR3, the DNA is TGTGCCAGCAGTACTAGCCGGACGGGGCGGTTGGACACTGAAGCTTTCTTT.

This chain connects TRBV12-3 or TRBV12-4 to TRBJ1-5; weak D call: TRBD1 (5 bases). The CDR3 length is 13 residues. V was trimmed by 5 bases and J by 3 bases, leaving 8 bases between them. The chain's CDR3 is CASSRQNNQPQHF. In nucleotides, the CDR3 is TGTGCCAGCAGTAGACAGAACAATCAGCCCCAGCATTTT.

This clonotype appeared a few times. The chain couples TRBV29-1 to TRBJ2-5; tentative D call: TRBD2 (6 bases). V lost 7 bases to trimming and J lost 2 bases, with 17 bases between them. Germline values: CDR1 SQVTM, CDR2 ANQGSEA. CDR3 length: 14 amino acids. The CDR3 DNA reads TGCAGCGCGGTAAAGTCGGCGGGACAAGAGACCCAGTACTTC. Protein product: CSAVKSAGQETQYF.

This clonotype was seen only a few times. CDR3 DNA: TGTGCCAGCAGTTTAGCGTATGGGGGGCTCGCGTATGGCTACACCTTC. It codes for CASSLAYGGLAYGYTF. The chain recombines TRBV12-3 or TRBV12-4 with TRBJ1-2; tentatively, D is TRBD1 (6 bases). CDR3 length: 16 residues. Between the trimmed V and J ends, which lost 0 bases and 5 bases, there was a span of 16 bases.

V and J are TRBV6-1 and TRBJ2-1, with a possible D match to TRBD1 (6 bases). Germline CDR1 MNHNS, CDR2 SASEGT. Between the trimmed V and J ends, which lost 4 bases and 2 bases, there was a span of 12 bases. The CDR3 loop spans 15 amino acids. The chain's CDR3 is CASSARGSTYNEQFF. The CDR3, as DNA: TGTGCCAGCAGTGCCAGGGGCTCTACCTACAATGAGCAGTTCTTC.

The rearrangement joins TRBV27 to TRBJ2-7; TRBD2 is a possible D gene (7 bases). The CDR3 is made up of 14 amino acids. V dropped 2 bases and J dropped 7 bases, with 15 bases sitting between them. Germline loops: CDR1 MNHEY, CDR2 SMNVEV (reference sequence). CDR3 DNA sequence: TGTGCCAGCAGTTTAGGCGGGAGAACAGGGGAGCAGTACTTC. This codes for CASSLGGRTGEQYF.

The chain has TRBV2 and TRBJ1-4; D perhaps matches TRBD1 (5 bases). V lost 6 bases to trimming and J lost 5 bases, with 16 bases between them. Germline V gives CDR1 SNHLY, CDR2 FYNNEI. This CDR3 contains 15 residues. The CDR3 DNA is TGTGCCAGCAGCGACCGATGGGGGTCGAATGAAAAACTGTTTTTT. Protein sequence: CASSDRWGSNEKLFF.

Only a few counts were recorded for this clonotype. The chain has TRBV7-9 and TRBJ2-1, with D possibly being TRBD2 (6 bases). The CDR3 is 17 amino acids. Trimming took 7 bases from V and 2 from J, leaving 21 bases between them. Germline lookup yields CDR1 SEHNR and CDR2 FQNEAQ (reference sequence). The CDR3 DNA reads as TGTGCCAGCATCAAAACTGAACGGGGGTTAACCTACAATGAGCAGTTCTTC. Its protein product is CASIKTERGLTYNEQFF.

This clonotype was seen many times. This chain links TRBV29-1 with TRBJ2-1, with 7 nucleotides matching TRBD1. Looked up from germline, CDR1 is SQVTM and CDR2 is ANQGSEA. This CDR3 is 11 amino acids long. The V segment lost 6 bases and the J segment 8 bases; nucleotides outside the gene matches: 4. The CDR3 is CSVDRVDEQFF. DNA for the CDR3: TGCAGCGTAGACAGGGTTGATGAGCAGTTCTTC.